This T cell receptor beta chain comes out of a study of T cell repertoires in cytomegalovirus infection. As for the study in general: CMV infection together with matching HLA type was indicated by public TCR beta signatures. Study-level findings and limits: The study identified carriers of CMV plus the relevant HLA from cumulative public TCR beta family frequency.

The CDR3 has 15 amino acids. Trimming left V 5 bases short and J 5 bases short, with 18 bases between. Per the germline V gene, CDR1 is MGHRA and CDR2 is YSYEKL. In TCRdb, the reads were re-called with MiXCR into one record per CDR3 protein. This table has some 180,000 distinct CDR3 sequences, approximately 17% appearing once. This clonotype showed up just once. Its antigen is undetermined. This rearrangement joins TRBV4-1 to TRBJ2-5, with a weak D call TRBD2 (5 bases). This TCR was sampled from a human donor in good health (CMV status not recorded). Some clones in this sample may be carry-over from other donors' samples. Source material: CD8+ T cells from PBMCs. This CDR3 is CASSAPGYLMETQYF. The DNA for the CDR3 is TGCGCCAGCAGCGCCCCGGGATACCTGATGGAGACCCAGTACTTC.